Below, 24 T cell receptor beta chains from the same sample are listed, as sequenced in a study of vaccination effects on CD4 cells after COVID-19 (dated by TCRdb to the early 2020s). No antigen has been assigned to these receptors. Receptors were amplified or captured by the immunoSEQ multiplex PCR assay. TCRdb carries this immuneACCESS record with in-frame sequences only. Its versions omit some clonotypes, under half of them owing to an unresolved V gene in the studies checked, with the rest unexplained. Present in this sample are about 24,000 clones, around four fifths of which were seen just once. The ten largest clonotypes hold about 7.8% of the sample. In the ViraFEST assay, PBMC were stimulated with viral peptide pools, and TCR sequencing was then used to find antigen-specific CD4+ T cell clonotypes based on their expansion. After around 10 days of culture, CD4+ T cells were isolated with the EasySep CD4+ T cell isolation kit. Participants received two doses of either the BNT162b2 or the mRNA-1273 mRNA SARS-CoV-2 vaccine.

This sample comprised CD4+ T cells from PBMCs cultured with SARS-CoV-2 spike peptides, obtained after COVID-19 vaccination. Explained via the paper, the cell subset or site label denotes: SARS-CoV-2 spike overlapping peptide pool stimulation. Every receptor here comes from a human donor who received a COVID-19 vaccine.

This rearrangement joins TRBV27 to TRBJ2-1, with 9 bases that match TRBD2. CDR1 MNHEY and CDR2 SMNVEV come from the germline V gene (reference sequence). Trimming cost V 6 bases and J 5 bases; bases outside gene matches: 17. This CDR3 comprises 18 residues. The CDR3 coding sequence is TGTGCCAGCAGCACAAACCGATTAGCGGGAGACTACAACAATGAGCAGTTCTTC. This codes for CASSTNRLAGDYNNEQFF.

The chain combines TRBV10-2 with TRBJ1-2; no clear D. Trimming stripped 2 bases from V and 3 bases from J, with 4 bases between. CDR1 is WSHSY, CDR2 SAAADI, per germline. CDR3 length: 12 residues. CDR3 protein: CASSEEYYGYTF. The CDR3 coding sequence is TGCGCCAGCAGTGAGGAGTACTATGGCTACACCTTC.

This clone was observed a handful of times. The chain couples TRBV5-1 to TRBJ1-2, with D possibly matching TRBD1 (5 bases). Per germline, CDR1 SGHRS and CDR2 YFSETQ. V lost 6 bases to trimming and J lost 8 bases, with 11 bases between them. The CDR3 contains 11 residues. The CDR3 loop is CASTGARGYTF. The DNA for the CDR3 is TGCGCCAGCACCGGGGCGAGGGGCTACACCTTC.

V usage is TRBV5-6 and J usage is TRBJ2-5; D not resolved. The CDR3 has 14 amino acids. Trimming removed 3 bases at V and 1 base at J, with 10 bases between. Germline V gene sequence: CDR1 SGHDT, CDR2 YYEEEE. This CDR3 reads CASSSPGVQETQYF. The CDR3 DNA reads as TGTGCCAGCAGCTCCCCGGGTGTCCAAGAGACCCAGTACTTC.

The chain uses TRBV6-5 and TRBJ2-7, with D unresolved. The CDR3 sequence is 13 residues long. The V and J ends lost 2 bases and 0 bases respectively, with 5 bases between them. Germline V gene lookup returns CDR1 MNHEY and CDR2 SVGAGI. The CDR3 reads CASSYAYSYEQYF. CDR3 coding DNA: TGTGCCAGCAGTTACGCCTACTCCTACGAGCAGTACTTC.

This clone was detected only once. The chain employs TRBV19 and TRBJ2-7; 10 nucleotides align to TRBD2. Germline values: CDR1 LNHDA, CDR2 SQIVND (reference sequence). V was clipped by 0 bases and J by 1 base; unmatched bases: 9. This CDR3 spans 18 amino acids. CDR3 protein: CASSIDLLAGDQSYEQYF. The CDR3 bases are TGTGCCAGTAGTATAGATCTCCTAGCGGGGGACCAATCCTACGAGCAGTACTTC.

The chain has TRBV18 and TRBJ1-5, with D unclear. The CDR3 is 12 amino acids. Trimming shortened V by 4 bases and J by 8 bases, and 9 bases separated the two germline ends. Looked up from germline, CDR1 is KGHSH and CDR2 is LQKENI. CDR3 DNA sequence: TGTGCCAGCTCACTTGGGCCCGAGCCCCAGCATTTT. It is translated as CASSLGPEPQHF.

This chain links TRBV10-3 with TRBJ2-1; D ambiguous. The CDR3 sequence is 12 residues long. Germline V gene sequence: CDR1 ENHRY, CDR2 SYGVKD. Trimming stripped 8 bases from V and 4 bases from J, with 9 bases between. The CDR3: CAIAQLYNEQFF. The CDR3 DNA is TGTGCCATCGCCCAGTTATACAATGAGCAGTTCTTC.

This sequence joins TRBV6-5 and TRBJ2-7; 7 bases match TRBD2. CDR1 and CDR2 (germline): MNHEY, SVGAGI. This CDR3 is built from 16 residues. V shed 0 bases and J 7 bases; nucleotides not matched to a gene: 12. The CDR3 nucleotides are TGTGCCAGCAGTTACTCGGGTGCGGGAGTGGGGTGGGAGCAGTACTTC. It specifies CASSYSGAGVGWEQYF.

The chain links TRBV29-1 to TRBJ2-3; unclear D gene. The length of the CDR3 is 13 residues. Germline CDR1 SQVTM, CDR2 ANQGSEA. With 3 bases removed from V and 2 bases from J, the gap between germline ends came to 9 bases. The CDR3 bases are TGCAGCGTTGATGCAGCCTACACAGATACGCAGTATTTT. Protein product: CSVDAAYTDTQYF.

This chain connects TRBV9 to TRBJ1-1, with a possible D match to TRBD1 (5 bases). This CDR3 region has 15 residues. Trimming pared 4 bases from V and 6 bases from J, leaving 19 bases between. CDR1 is SGDLS, CDR2 YYNGEE, per germline. CDR3 nucleotides: TGTGCCAGCAGCTCAAGTCAAGGGGTTTTCGCTGAAGCTTTCTTT. Translated, it gives CASSSSQGVFAEAFF.

This clone turned up a few times. V is TRBV19 and J is TRBJ2-7; D might be TRBD1 or TRBD2, each matching 5 bases. This CDR3 comprises 15 residues. The V and J ends lost 6 bases and 0 bases respectively, with 15 bases between them. Germline V gene data show CDR1 as LNHDA and CDR2 as SQIVND (reference sequence). CDR3 region: CASSTGAFSSYEQYF. DNA of the CDR3: TGTGCCAGTAGCACCGGGGCCTTTAGCTCCTACGAGCAGTACTTC.

The chain couples TRBV24-1 to TRBJ2-7; a possible D gene is TRBD2 (6 bases). Germline CDR1 and CDR2: KGHDR and SFDVKD. The CDR3 runs to 14 residues. The V end was cut by 1 base, the J end by 5 bases, with 11 bases between. Here the CDR3 DNA reads TGTGCCACCAGTGATTTTCCGACTAGTCACGAGCAGTACTTC. Its translation: CATSDFPTSHEQYF.

CDR3 amino acids: CASSAQTGNYGYTF. CDR3 sequence (DNA): TGTGCCAGCAGCGCCCAGACAGGGAACTATGGCTACACCTTC. The chain uses TRBV7-2 and TRBJ1-2, with 7 bases aligning to TRBD1. The germline gives CDR1 SGHTA, CDR2 FQGNSA. The CDR3 runs 14 residues. The junction had 5 bases not matched to a gene; V was cut back by 5 bases and J by 2 bases.

The chain recombines TRBV19 with TRBJ1-3, with TRBD1 matching 8 bases. The CDR3 extends over 16 amino acids. V dropped 8 bases and J dropped 3; count of bases not matched to a gene: 12. Germline V CDR1 and CDR2: LNHDA, SQIVND (reference sequence). The CDR3 here is CASQRLTGTGGNTIYF. CDR3 nucleotides: TGTGCCAGTCAAAGACTGACCGGGACAGGTGGAAACACCATATATTTT.

Concerning this clone: Other DNA sequences within the sample encode an identical CDR3. The gene calls are TRBV3-1 (or the pseudogene TRBV3-2) and TRBJ2-7, with 7 positions matching TRBD1. After removal of 4 bases from V and 4 bases from J, the junction contained 7 bases not matched to a gene. CDR1 is LGHDT, CDR2 YNNKEL, per germline (reference sequence). The CDR3 spans 14 residues. The CDR3 DNA follows: TGTGCCAGCAGCCCGACAACAGGGGTATACGAGCAGTACTTC. Translation gives CASSPTTGVYEQYF.

The chain joins TRBV6-6 to TRBJ2-3, with D perhaps matching TRBD2 (6 bases). V was clipped by 0 bases and J by 1 base, with 11 bases between them. The CDR3 spans 16 residues. CDR1 is MNHNY and CDR2 is SVGAGI in the germline V gene (reference sequence). The CDR3: CASSYSRASGTDTQYF. CDR3 nucleotide sequence: TGTGCCAGCAGTTACTCGAGGGCTAGCGGCACAGATACGCAGTATTTT.

The chain is built from TRBV19 and TRBJ2-7; tentative D call: TRBD2 (5 bases). The CDR3 covers 15 residues. V lost 3 bases to trimming and J lost 2 bases, with 14 bases between them. The V gene's germline CDR1 is LNHDA and CDR2 SQIVND (reference sequence). The CDR3 coding sequence is TGTGCCAGTAGTATGACCTGGGAGCCCCCCTACGAGCAGTACTTC. Protein sequence: CASSMTWEPPYEQYF.

The V gene is TRBV11-1, the J gene TRBJ2-1; maybe TRBD2 (5 bases). Looked up from germline, CDR1 is SGHAT and CDR2 is FQDESV (reference sequence). This CDR3 has 14 amino acids. V lost 1 base and J 8 bases, leaving 12 bases between the germline ends. This CDR3 reads CASSLGWAGDEQFF. CDR3 bases: TGTGCCAGCAGCTTAGGTTGGGCGGGTGATGAGCAGTTCTTC. The full variable domain, in which reference TRBV11-1 and TRBJ2-1 provide the parts outside the CDR3, is EAEVAQSPRYKITEKSQAVAFWCDPISGHATLYWYRQILGQGPELLVQFQDESVVDDSQLPKDRFSAERLKGVDSTLKIQPAELGDSAMYLCASSLGWAGDEQFFGPGTRLTVL.

The gene calls are TRBV7-2 and TRBJ1-2; D is undetermined. V dropped 3 bases and J dropped 5 bases, with 13 bases sitting between them. This CDR3 has 14 residues. Germline V CDR1 and CDR2: SGHTA, FQGNSA. CDR3 sequence: CASSLDGVRYGYTF. The CDR3 DNA sequence: TGTGCCAGCAGCTTGGACGGTGTAAGATATGGCTACACCTTC. The full variable domain, its missing parts supplied by reference TRBV7-2 and TRBJ1-2, is GAGVSQSPSNKVTEKGKDVELRCDPISGHTALYWYRQSLGQGLEFLIYFQGNSAPDKSGLPSDRFSAERTGGSVSTLTIQRTQQEDSAVYLCASSLDGVRYGYTFGSGTRLTVV.

The sample holds one count of this clone. The gene calls are TRBV7-2 and TRBJ2-7; D gene uncertain. Germline CDR1 and CDR2: SGHTA and FQGNSA. The V end was cut by 2 bases, the J end by 2 bases, with 10 bases between. This CDR3 has 14 residues. The CDR3 nucleotides are TGTGCCAGCAGCTTATCAATAAACGCCTACGAGCAGTACTTC. It codes for CASSLSINAYEQYF.

J is TRBJ2-7 and V is TRBV7-9; no firm D call. In germline, CDR1 is SEHNR, CDR2 FQNEAQ (reference sequence). V gave up 3 bases and J gave up 0 bases, with 12 bases separating them. This CDR3 has 15 residues. CDR3 sequence: CASSFPGTLSYEQYF. The CDR3 bases are TGTGCCAGCAGCTTTCCTGGCACTCTCTCCTACGAGCAGTACTTC.

The chain employs TRBV5-1 and TRBJ2-5; possible D gene TRBD1, 5 bases. Germline lookup yields CDR1 SGHRS and CDR2 YFSETQ. CDR3 length: 14 amino acids. V lost 2 bases, J lost 4 bases, and 12 bases lay in between. The CDR3 protein is CASSLPGLGETQYF. DNA of the CDR3: TGCGCCAGCAGCTTACCAGGGTTGGGAGAGACCCAGTACTTC.

In this sample, this clone turned up a few times. The V call is TRBV19, the J call TRBJ1-3; no definite D call. The CDR3 covers 13 residues. V lost 5 bases and J lost 0, with 5 bases in between. In germline, CDR1 is LNHDA, CDR2 SQIVND (reference sequence). In DNA, the CDR3 is TGTGCCAGTAGTGGATACTCTGGAAACACCATATATTTT. This gives the protein CASSGYSGNTIYF.